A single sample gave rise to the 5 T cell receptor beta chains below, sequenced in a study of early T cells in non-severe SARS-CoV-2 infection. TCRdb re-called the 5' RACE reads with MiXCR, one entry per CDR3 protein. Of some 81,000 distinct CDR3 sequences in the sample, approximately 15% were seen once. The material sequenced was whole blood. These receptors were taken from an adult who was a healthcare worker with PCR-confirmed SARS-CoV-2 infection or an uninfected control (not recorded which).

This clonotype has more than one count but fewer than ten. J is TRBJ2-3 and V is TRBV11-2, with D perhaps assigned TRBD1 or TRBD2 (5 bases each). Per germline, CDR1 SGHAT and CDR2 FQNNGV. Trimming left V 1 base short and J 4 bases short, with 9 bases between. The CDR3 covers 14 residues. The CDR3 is CASSLGQGADTQYF. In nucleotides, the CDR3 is TGTGCCAGCAGCTTAGGCCAGGGAGCAGATACGCAGTATTTT.

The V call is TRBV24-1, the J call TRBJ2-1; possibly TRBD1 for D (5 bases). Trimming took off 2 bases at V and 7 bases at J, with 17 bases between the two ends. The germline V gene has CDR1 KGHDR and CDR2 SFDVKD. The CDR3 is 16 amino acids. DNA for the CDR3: TGTGCCACCAGTGATTCTTCCAGGGTTCCGTCGAATGAGCAGTTCTTC. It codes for CATSDSSRVPSNEQFF.

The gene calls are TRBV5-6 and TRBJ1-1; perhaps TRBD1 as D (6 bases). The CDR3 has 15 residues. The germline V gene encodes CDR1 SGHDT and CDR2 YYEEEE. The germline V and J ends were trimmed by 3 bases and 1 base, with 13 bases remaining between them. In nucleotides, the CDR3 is TGTGCCAGCAGCTCCCTAGGACAGACGAACACTGAAGCTTTCTTT. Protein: CASSSLGQTNTEAFF.

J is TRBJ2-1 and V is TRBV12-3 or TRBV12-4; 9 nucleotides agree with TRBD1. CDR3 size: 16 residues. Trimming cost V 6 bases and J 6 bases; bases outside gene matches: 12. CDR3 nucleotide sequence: TGTGCCAGCAGCCAGGCTGACAGGGGGTATCTCAATGAGCAGTTCTTC. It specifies CASSQADRGYLNEQFF.

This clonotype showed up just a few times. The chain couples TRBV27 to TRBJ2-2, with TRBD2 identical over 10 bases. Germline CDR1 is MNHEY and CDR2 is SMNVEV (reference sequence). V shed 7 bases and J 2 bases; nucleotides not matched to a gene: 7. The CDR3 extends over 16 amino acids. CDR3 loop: CASKEGLAINTGELFF. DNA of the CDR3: TGTGCCAGCAAGGAGGGACTAGCGATCAACACCGGGGAGCTGTTTTTT.